A single sample is the source of the 5 T cell receptor beta chains below, sequenced in a study of blood T cell repertoires in COVID-19. Repertoires were generated with immunoSEQ multiplex PCR, while TCRdb's copy carries only in-frame clones and drops some. The sample lists about 260,000 clones; over 70% were seen once. The sequenced sample was PBMCs or T cells enriched from blood (not recorded which). These receptors were taken from a woman aged 40 to 50 who had been exposed to COVID-19.

The chain employs TRBV6-5 and TRBJ2-1; TRBD2 matches 7 bases. The junction had 8 bases not matched to a gene; V was cut back by 2 bases and J by 7 bases. Germline-derived CDR1 and CDR2 are MNHEY and SVGAGI. The CDR3 spans 15 residues. The CDR3: CASSYRGDFGNEQFF. The DNA for the CDR3 is TGTGCCAGCAGTTACCGGGGGGATTTTGGGAATGAGCAGTTCTTC.

The chain is built from TRBV28 and TRBJ1-5; no definite D call. From germline, CDR1 is MDHEN and CDR2 SYDVKM. The germline V and J ends were trimmed by 3 bases and 7 bases, with 13 bases remaining between them. The CDR3 is 14 amino acids. This CDR3 reads CASSFGVLGQPQHF. The CDR3 DNA reads as TGTGCCAGCAGTTTCGGGGTTCTAGGACAGCCCCAGCATTTT.

The sample holds a few counts of this clone. The chain employs TRBV10-3 and TRBJ2-7; TRBD1 matches at 9 bases. J lost 7 bases, V lost 6 bases, and 13 bases had no gene match. CDR1 and CDR2 (germline): ENHRY, SYGVKD. The CDR3 consists of 15 residues. Here the CDR3 DNA reads TGTGCCATCAGACCATCAAGGACAGGGGAGGGGGAGCAGTACTTC. Its protein product is CAIRPSRTGEGEQYF.

V and J are TRBV11-3 and TRBJ2-5; D might be TRBD1 (6 bases). The CDR3 contains 14 residues. The ends were cut back, 3 bases at V and 5 bases at J, with 13 bases in the middle. Germline CDR1 SGHNT, CDR2 YENEEA. CDR3 protein: CASSFVQGVETQYF. The CDR3 nucleotides are TGTGCCAGCAGCTTCGTACAGGGAGTGGAGACCCAGTACTTC.

The chain is built from TRBV6-5 and TRBJ2-7, with D perhaps TRBD2 (5 bases). The CDR3 contains 15 residues. From germline, CDR1 is MNHEY and CDR2 SVGAGI. Deletions cut 6 bases from V and 6 bases from J, with 21 bases between. The CDR3 is CASRRASPRVGEQYF. The CDR3, as DNA: TGTGCCAGCAGACGGGCTAGCCCACGTGTAGGCGAGCAGTACTTC.